Listed below are T cell receptor beta chains from one sample, sequenced in a study of blood T cell repertoires in COVID-19. The method was immunoSEQ multiplex PCR; TCRdb's version includes in-frame clones alone and lacks a portion of them. The data hold 240,000 or so clones, with roughly 86% observed a single time. Sequenced: peripheral blood. These receptors all stem from a woman aged 25 to 45 with acute or convalescent COVID-19. Each CDR3 is given with its conserved first and last residue. D genes are given only for firm matches. A clone size is listed for some rows: how often the clone was seen (once, few, many), or a class if it is expanded.

>TRBV30|-|TRBD1|TRBJ1-3
CAWDRGNTIYF
TGTGCCTGGGACAGGGGGAACACCATATATTTT
>TRBV7-3|-|-|TRBJ2-5
CASSPGNSGQETQYF
TGTGCCAGCAGCCCCGGCAATAGCGGTCAAGAGACCCAGTACTTC
>TRBV6-4|once|-|TRBJ1-5
CASSEGIGQPQHF
TGTGCCAGCAGTGAAGGAATCGGGCAGCCCCAGCATTTT
>TRBV7-2|-|TRBD2|TRBJ2-1
CASSFKAGNSYNEQFF
TGTGCCAGCAGCTTCAAAGCGGGAAACTCCTACAATGAGCAGTTCTTC
>TRBV9|once|TRBD2|TRBJ2-5
CASGTSGLLETQYF
TGTGCCAGCGGGACTAGCGGTTTATTGGAGACCCAGTACTTC
>TRBV7-9|-|-|TRBJ2-3
CASLRERPAEITDTQYF
TGTGCCAGCCTTAGGGAGAGGCCAGCGGAGATCACAGATACGCAGTATTTT
>TRBV7-6|-|TRBD2|TRBJ2-1
CASSQRTSGRDNEQFF
TGTGCCAGCAGCCAACGGACTAGCGGGAGGGACAATGAGCAGTTCTTC
>TRBV7-8|-|TRBD2|TRBJ2-1
CASSLATSGYNEQFF
TGTGCCAGCAGCTTAGCGACTAGCGGGTACAATGAGCAGTTCTTC
>TRBV2|-|TRBD2|TRBJ2-7
CASSLLAGPSYEQYF
TGTGCCAGCAGCCTTCTAGCGGGCCCTTCCTACGAGCAGTACTTC
>TRBV5-6|-|TRBD2|TRBJ2-3
CASSLDLGGRADTQYF
TGTGCCAGCAGCTTGGATCTCGGGGGGAGGGCAGATACGCAGTATTTT
>TRBV19|-|TRBD1|TRBJ2-7
CASSSSRDSRVEQYF
TGTGCCAGTAGTTCATCCCGGGACAGCCGGGTCGAGCAGTACTTC
>TRBV7-2|-|TRBD1|TRBJ2-7
CASTSTTGTGVSEQYF
TGTGCCAGCACCTCTACCACCGGGACAGGGGTGAGCGAGCAGTACTTC
>TRBV6-2/TRBV6-3|-|-|TRBJ2-1
CASSSRFLVKRYNEQFF
TGTGCCAGCAGTTCCCGCTTTCTGGTGAAGCGGTACAATGAGCAGTTCTTC
>TRBV2|-|-|TRBJ1-6
CASRDGGLSSPLHF
TGTGCCAGCAGAGACGGAGGGCTAAGTTCACCCCTCCACTTT
>TRBV27|few|-|TRBJ2-5
CASRTLATETQYF
TGTGCCAGCAGGACTCTAGCGACAGAGACCCAGTACTTC
>TRBV27|-|-|TRBJ1-4
CASSSRRGGASEKLFF
TGTGCCAGCAGCTCGAGGCGAGGGGGAGCTAGTGAAAAACTGTTTTTT
>TRBV5-1|-|-|TRBJ2-1
CASSPNLLRTNEQFF
TGCGCCAGCAGCCCCAACCTCCTTAGAACGAATGAGCAGTTCTTC
>TRBV13|-|-|TRBJ2-7
CASSLRAGLRSYEQYF
TGTGCCAGCAGCTTAAGGGCAGGACTTAGGTCCTACGAGCAGTACTTC
>TRBV18|-|-|TRBJ1-5
CASSPEGSQPQHF
TGTGCCAGCTCACCAGAGGGTAGTCAGCCCCAGCATTTT
>TRBV13|-|TRBD1|TRBJ2-7
CASSLDRGVQPYEQYF
TGTGCCAGCAGCTTGGACAGGGGCGTCCAACCCTACGAGCAGTACTTC
>TRBV11-3|-|TRBD2|TRBJ2-1
CASSPPTSGRGDEQFF
TGTGCCAGCAGCCCCCCGACTAGCGGGAGGGGGGATGAGCAGTTCTTC
>TRBV7-9|-|TRBD2|TRBJ2-1
CASSHLTSGSPNEQFF
TGTGCCAGCAGCCACCTCACTAGCGGGAGCCCCAATGAGCAGTTCTTC
>TRBV5-4|-|-|TRBJ2-7
CASSLDVQGYEQYF
TGTGCCAGCAGCCTCGATGTACAGGGCTACGAGCAGTACTTC
>TRBV7-2|-|TRBD2|TRBJ2-7
CASSVWTSGYDEQYF
TGTGCCAGCAGCGTCTGGACTAGCGGGTATGACGAGCAGTACTTC
>TRBV11-2|-|-|TRBJ1-6
CASSFDDRTYNSPLHF
TGTGCCAGCAGCTTCGACGACAGGACTTATAATTCACCCCTCCACTTT
>TRBV30|few|TRBD2|TRBJ2-1
CAWSRGTSGRKGRDEQFF
TGTGCCTGGAGTAGAGGTACTAGCGGGAGAAAGGGTAGGGATGAGCAGTTCTTC
>TRBV10-3|-|-|TRBJ2-1
CAIGSTGRRYNEQFF
TGTGCCATCGGGTCGACCGGGAGAAGGTACAATGAGCAGTTCTTC
>TRBV11-2|few|-|TRBJ2-1
CASSLDRTHSYNEQFF
TGTGCCAGCAGCTTAGATAGGACTCATTCCTACAATGAGCAGTTCTTC
>TRBV5-1|-|TRBD2|TRBJ2-3
CASSLALAGVLGADTQYF
TGCGCCAGCAGCTTGGCTTTAGCGGGAGTGCTAGGGGCAGATACGCAGTATTTT
>TRBV10-1|once|TRBD1|TRBJ2-7
CASSEGQGGEQYF
TGCGCCAGCAGTGAGGGACAGGGAGGCGAGCAGTACTTC
>TRBV6-2/TRBV6-3|-|-|TRBJ2-1
CASSFTRDSRIDEQFF
TGTGCCAGCAGTTTTACGCGGGATTCCCGTATCGATGAGCAGTTCTTC
>TRBV21-1|-|-|TRBJ1-4
CASSNRGQGNEKLFF
TGTGCCAGCAGCAATCGGGGACAGGGGAATGAAAAACTGTTTTTT
>TRBV30|-|-|TRBJ1-3
CAWSVTRRLTHSGNTIYF
TGTGCCTGGAGTGTAACTAGGCGCTTAACTCACTCTGGAAACACCATATATTTT
>TRBV28|-|TRBD2|TRBJ2-7
CASSARTSGGGEQYF
TGTGCCAGCAGTGCACGGACTAGCGGAGGGGGCGAGCAGTACTTC
>TRBV7-9|-|TRBD2|TRBJ2-7
CASSYGTSVYSYEQYF
TGTGCCAGCAGCTACGGGACTAGCGTTTACTCCTACGAGCAGTACTTC
>TRBV18|-|-|TRBJ2-2
CASSPYLQPGELFF
TGTGCCAGCTCACCATATTTACAGCCGGGGGAGCTGTTTTTT
>TRBV6-5|-|TRBD1|TRBJ1-1
CASSRQGGDTEAFF
TGTGCCAGCAGCCGACAGGGAGGAGACACTGAAGCTTTCTTT
>TRBV3-1/TRBV3-2|-|TRBD1|TRBJ1-6
CASRQGDRVRSPLHF
TGTGCCAGCAGACAAGGAGACAGGGTCCGCTCACCCCTCCACTTT
>TRBV18|once|TRBD1|TRBJ2-1
CASSPRLGTVEMREQFF
TGTGCCAGCTCACCAAGGCTCGGGACAGTAGAGATGCGTGAGCAGTTCTTC
>TRBV29-1|-|-|TRBJ1-1
CSVVRIEAFF
TGCAGCGTTGTGCGGATTGAAGCTTTCTTT
>TRBV15|-|TRBD2|TRBJ2-2
CATGGGPPGTGELFF
TGTGCCACGGGCGGGGGGCCCCCGGGGACCGGGGAGCTGTTTTTT
>TRBV19|-|TRBD1|TRBJ1-5
CASNTDRASGNQPQHF
TGTGCCAGTAACACCGACAGGGCGTCCGGCAATCAGCCCCAGCATTTT
>TRBV18|-|TRBD2|TRBJ2-3
CASSPLAGTTDTQYF
TGTGCCAGCTCACCACTAGCGGGAACCACAGATACGCAGTATTTT
>TRBV18|-|-|TRBJ2-7
CASSPRDEQYF
TGTGCCAGCTCACCCCGCGACGAGCAGTACTTC
>TRBV18|-|-|TRBJ2-2
CASSTSDSLNTGELFF
TGTGCCAGCTCAACCTCGGACAGCTTGAACACCGGGGAGCTGTTTTTT
>TRBV7-2|-|-|TRBJ1-1
CASSLTPGNTEAFF
TGTGCCAGCAGCTTAACCCCAGGGAACACTGAAGCTTTCTTT
>TRBV9|-|-|TRBJ1-1
CASSPQNTEAFF
TGTGCCAGCAGCCCCCAAAACACTGAAGCTTTCTTT
>TRBV9|-|-|TRBJ2-1
CASSVQGGGYNEQFF
TGTGCCAGCAGCGTCCAGGGGGGCGGATACAATGAGCAGTTCTTC
>TRBV19|few|-|TRBJ1-6
CASSFEGSSPLHF
TGTGCCAGTAGTTTCGAAGGGAGTTCACCCCTCCACTTT
>TRBV27|-|-|TRBJ2-2
CASSFSTNTGELFF
TGTGCCAGCAGTTTTTCTACCAACACCGGGGAGCTGTTTTTT
>TRBV5-4|-|TRBD1|TRBJ2-7
CASSHPGQGANEQYF
TGTGCCAGCAGCCATCCGGGACAGGGGGCTAACGAGCAGTACTTC